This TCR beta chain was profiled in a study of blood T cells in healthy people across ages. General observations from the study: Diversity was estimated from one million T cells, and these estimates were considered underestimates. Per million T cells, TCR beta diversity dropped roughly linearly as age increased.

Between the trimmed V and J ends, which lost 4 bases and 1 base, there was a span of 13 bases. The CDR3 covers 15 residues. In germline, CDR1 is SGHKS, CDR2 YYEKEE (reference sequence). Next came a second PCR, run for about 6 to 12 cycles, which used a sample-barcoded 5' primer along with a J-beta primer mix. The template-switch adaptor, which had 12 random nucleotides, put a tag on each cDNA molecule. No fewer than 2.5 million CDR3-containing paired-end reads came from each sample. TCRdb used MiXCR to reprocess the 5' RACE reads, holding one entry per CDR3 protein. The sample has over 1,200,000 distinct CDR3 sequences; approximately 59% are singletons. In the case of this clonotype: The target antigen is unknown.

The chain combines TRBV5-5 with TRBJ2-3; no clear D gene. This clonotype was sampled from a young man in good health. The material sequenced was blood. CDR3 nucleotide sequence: TGTGCCAGCAGCCCTCGCTTGTCCCGCACAGATACGCAGTATTTT. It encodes CASSPRLSRTDTQYF.